This T cell receptor beta chain was documented in a study of response to subunit inactivated influenza vaccine. TCRdb reprocessed the RT-PCR reads with MiXCR, giving one entry per CDR3 protein. The sample has under 200,000 distinct CDR3 sequences, about 11% seen once; the top ten hold roughly 12%. Points on this clonotype: Antigen specificity is unknown.

V shed 2 bases, J shed 6 bases, and the junction held 3 bases outside the gene matches. The length of the CDR3 is 14 residues. From germline, CDR1 is SGHTA and CDR2 FQGNSA. Study-wide results and limits: Only a handful of new T cells, the authors suggested, are recruited with each seasonal influenza vaccination.

The chain recombines TRBV7-2 with TRBJ2-1; 8 positions agree with TRBD2. The clonotype was recovered from a man in his fifties or sixties who received an inactivated influenza vaccine. The sequencing used non-naive T cells sorted from PBMCs, collected roughly 45 days after vaccination. CDR3 protein: CASSLSGGPNEQFF. The DNA for the CDR3 is TGTGCCAGCAGCTTAAGCGGGGGCCCCAATGAGCAGTTCTTC.